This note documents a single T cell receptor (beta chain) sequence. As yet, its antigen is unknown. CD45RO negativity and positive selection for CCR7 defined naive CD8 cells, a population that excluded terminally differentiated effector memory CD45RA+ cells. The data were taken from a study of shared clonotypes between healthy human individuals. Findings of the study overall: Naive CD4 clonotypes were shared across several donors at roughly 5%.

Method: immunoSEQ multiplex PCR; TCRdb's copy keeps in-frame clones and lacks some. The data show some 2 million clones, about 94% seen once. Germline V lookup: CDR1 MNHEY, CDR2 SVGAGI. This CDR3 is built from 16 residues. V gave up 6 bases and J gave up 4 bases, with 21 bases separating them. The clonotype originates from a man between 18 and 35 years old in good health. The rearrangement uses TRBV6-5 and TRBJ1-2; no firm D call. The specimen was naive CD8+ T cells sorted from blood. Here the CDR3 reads CASSYVAIQDFYGYTF. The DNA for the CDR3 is TGTGCCAGCAGCTACGTGGCCATACAAGACTTCTATGGCTACACCTTC.